This TCR beta chain was sequenced in a study of blood T cell repertoires in COVID-19. Study-wide context: COVID-19 samples collected from the United States, Italy and Spain covered acute and convalescent phases. T cells, B-cell-depleted T cells, or PBMCs provided the cDNA or gDNA that served as material.

Original handling: Estimates of nucleated cell counts were drawn from the amplification of reference gene primers. Assay used: immunoSEQ multiplex PCR; TCRdb lists only in-frame clones, some missing. V and J calls and clone size are copied from that table; D and trimming were computed from the DNA. Counted here are over 300,000 clones, over 70% occurring once; the ten biggest clones make up 1% to 1.5%. This clone was observed a single time. The sample consisted of peripheral blood. The receptor was derived from a woman aged 45-60 years with acute or convalescent COVID-19.

The CDR3 DNA reads as TGTGCCTGGAGTGCCAGGGGGCCTAATGAAAAACTGTTTTTT. The encoded protein is CAWSARGPNEKLFF. This chain uses TRBV30 with TRBJ1-4; TRBD1 aligns across 8 bases. J lost 3 bases, V lost 1 base, and 1 base had no gene match. Germline V gene data show CDR1 as GTSNPN and CDR2 as SVGIG (reference sequence). This CDR3 is 14 amino acids long.